The clone carrying this TCR beta chain is categorized as medium-sized (0.01 to 0.1%). TCRdb reprocessed the PCR reads via MiXCR. The table has 12,000 or so clones, 25% to 35% seen once; the top ten hold about an eighth. These data are taken from a study of metastatic and nonmetastatic thyroid tumors. V lost 5 bases, J lost 4 bases, and 12 bases lay in between. CDR1 is SGHTS and CDR2 is YDEGEE in the germline V gene. The CDR3 is made up of 13 amino acids. Patients had received no treatment of any kind before thyroid surgery. The origin of this receptor is a female donor with papillary thyroid cancer or a benign thyroid nodule (not recorded which). Some clones in this sample may be carry-over from other donors' samples. The gene calls are TRBV5-8 and TRBJ1-2, with D hard to call. Sequences were obtained from tumor tissue. CDR3 in amino acids: CASRRTGVYGYTF. CDR3 DNA sequence: TGTGCCAGCAGAAGGACGGGAGTCTATGGCTACACCTTC.